The 24 T cell receptor beta chains given below trace back to one sample, sequenced in a study of cytomegalovirus exposure and HLA in healthy donors. Primers: 60 Vbeta forward and 13 Jbeta reverse. Clones were read by immunoSEQ multiplex PCR, and TCRdb kept only the in-frame ones, dropping some. The table includes 150,000 or so clones, approximately 80% detected once. Sequences were obtained from PBMCs. These receptors came from a woman in her forties or fifties in good health and CMV-seropositive.

V usage is TRBV25-1 and J usage is TRBJ2-6, with a possible D match to TRBD2 (5 bases). Germline CDR1 reads MGHDK; CDR2 reads SYGVNS. V was pared by 4 bases and J by 0 bases, with 10 bases between. The CDR3 is 16 residues long. CDR3 coding DNA: TGTGCCAGCAGTGGCCTACGGGGCTCTGGGGCCAACGTCCTGACTTTC. Amino acids: CASSGLRGSGANVLTF. The complete variable domain, with remaining parts taken from reference TRBV25-1 and TRBJ2-6, reads EADIYQTPRYLVIGTGKKITLECSQTMGHDKMYWYQQDPGMELHLIHYSYGVNSTEKGDLSSESTVSRIRTEHFPLTLESARPSHTSQYLCASSGLRGSGANVLTFGAGSRLTVL.

This chain joins TRBV7-2 and TRBJ1-5; D unclear. Between the trimmed V and J ends, which lost 4 bases and 2 bases, there was a span of 9 bases. The CDR3 is made up of 14 amino acids. Germline-derived CDR1 and CDR2 are SGHTA and FQGNSA. CDR3 bases: TGTGCCAGCAGCTCAGATTTGGGCAATCAGCCCCAGCATTTT. It translates to CASSSDLGNQPQHF.

This CDR3 is CASSGDSSGGFGEQYF. The CDR3 DNA follows: TGCGCCAGCAGTGGGGACAGTAGCGGGGGGTTCGGCGAGCAGTACTTC. The chain is built from TRBV10-1 and TRBJ2-7, with 10 nucleotides matching TRBD2. CDR1 WNHNN and CDR2 SYGVQD come from the germline V gene (reference sequence). Losses at the gene ends were 4 bases for V and 6 bases for J; bases not matched to a gene: 12. This CDR3 is 16 amino acids long.

The chain links TRBV5-1 to TRBJ2-2; TRBD2 matches at 12 bases. Germline loops: CDR1 SGHRS, CDR2 YFSETQ. J was trimmed by 0 bases and V by 0 bases; bases with no gene match: 6. The CDR3 extends over 19 amino acids. CDR3 bases: TGCGCCAGCAGCTTGGATCTCCTAGCGGGAGGGGCGAACACCGGGGAGCTGTTTTTT. This encodes CASSLDLLAGGANTGELFF.

Turning to this clone: One end of the junction does not line up with germline, which may come from a read error. This chain connects TRBV7-7 to TRBJ2-5; 13 positions match TRBD2. This CDR3 region has 15 residues. The germline CDR1 and CDR2 sequences are SSHAT and FNYEAQ (reference sequence). The CDR3 is CASSTTSGGDETQYF. CDR3 nucleotides: TGTGCTAGCAGCACCACTAGCGGGGGGGATGAGACCCAGTACTTC.

The chain combines TRBV11-1 with TRBJ2-7; tentative D call: TRBD1 (6 bases). From germline, CDR1 is SGHAT and CDR2 FQDESV (reference sequence). The CDR3 covers 15 residues. Trimming pared 1 base from V and 2 bases from J, leaving 12 bases between. CDR3 sequence (DNA): TGTGCCAGCAGCTTAGATGGCAGGGGTACCTACGAGCAGTACTTC. Translated, it gives CASSLDGRGTYEQYF.

This clone has just one count. The rearrangement uses TRBV19 and TRBJ2-1; a weak D match, TRBD2 (5 bases). In germline, CDR1 is LNHDA, CDR2 SQIVND (reference sequence). The CDR3 covers 13 residues. V lost 4 bases and J 8 bases, leaving 12 bases between the germline ends. In nucleotides, the CDR3 is TGTGCCAGTAGTAGGCCGGGGAGCGATGAGCAGTTCTTC. This codes for CASSRPGSDEQFF.

V gene TRBV7-9 combines with J gene TRBJ2-3; the D gene is possibly TRBD2 (5 bases). Germline V lookup: CDR1 SEHNR, CDR2 FQNEAQ (reference sequence). This CDR3 is 13 amino acids long. V was pared by 11 bases and J by 2 bases, with 14 bases between. The CDR3 region is CADAGSSTDTQYF. CDR3 bases: TGTGCCGATGCGGGTTCTTCCACAGATACGCAGTATTTT.

This clone was picked up a small number of times. The same CDR3 can be traced to other DNA sequences in this sample. The V gene is TRBV5-1, the J gene TRBJ1-6; TRBD1 matches at 9 bases. Germline V CDR1 and CDR2: SGHRS, YFSETQ. Trimming at V came to 4 bases and at J to 5 bases, leaving 4 bases not matched to a gene. This CDR3 spans 15 amino acids. CDR3 protein: CASSLGTGNNSPLHF. As DNA, the CDR3 is TGCGCCAGCAGCCTCGGGACAGGGAATAATTCACCCCTCCACTTT. The full variable domain, completed using reference TRBV5-1 and TRBJ1-6, is KAGVTQTPRYLIKTRGQQVTLSCSPISGHRSVSWYQQTPGQGLQFLFEYFSETQRNKGNFPGRFSGRQFSNSRSEMNVSTLELGDSALYLCASSLGTGNNSPLHFGNGTRLTVT.

The chain combines TRBV9 with TRBJ2-3, with TRBD2 identical over 15 bases. This CDR3 region has 19 residues. J lost 4 bases, V lost 4 bases, and 13 bases had no gene match. Germline V lookup: CDR1 SGDLS, CDR2 YYNGEE. CDR3 amino acids: CASSTGVGLAGGVADTQYF. The CDR3 region has the DNA TGTGCCAGCAGCACGGGGGTAGGACTAGCGGGAGGGGTTGCAGATACGCAGTATTTT.

The chain recombines TRBV28 with TRBJ2-5; perhaps TRBD1 as D (7 bases). The germline CDR1 and CDR2 sequences are MDHEN and SYDVKM. This CDR3 spans 15 amino acids. Trimming removed 5 bases at V and 4 bases at J, with 17 bases between. The CDR3 nucleotides read TGTGCCAGCAGTGGGCAGGGGGGCAGAATAGAGACCCAGTACTTC. Protein: CASSGQGGRIETQYF.

The chain links TRBV19 to TRBJ1-2; tentative D call: TRBD1 (5 bases). Trimming removed 3 bases at V and 2 bases at J, with 10 bases between. The germline gives CDR1 LNHDA, CDR2 SQIVND (reference sequence). The length of the CDR3 is 14 residues. CDR3 bases: TGTGCCAGTAGTATCACCCGGGGGAACTATGGCTACACCTTC. It is translated as CASSITRGNYGYTF.

This clone showed up just a few times. The rearrangement uses TRBV5-5 and TRBJ1-3; no clear D. V lost 0 bases and J 0 bases, leaving 13 bases between the germline ends. Germline V gives CDR1 SGHKS, CDR2 YYEKEE (reference sequence). The CDR3 runs 17 residues. CDR3 sequence reads: CASSLAGRPSSGNTIYF. Written as DNA, the CDR3 is TGTGCCAGCAGCTTGGCCGGCAGGCCCAGCTCTGGAAACACCATATATTTT.

The CDR3 region is CARDLRGRNTEAFF. CDR3 DNA: TGTGCCAGAGACCTCCGTGGGAGAAACACTGAAGCTTTCTTT. The chain links TRBV19 to TRBJ1-1; no clear D. Germline lookup yields CDR1 LNHDA and CDR2 SQIVND (reference sequence). Trimming shortened V by 9 bases and J by 2 bases, and 16 bases separated the two germline ends. The CDR3 consists of 14 residues.

The gene calls are TRBV7-9 and TRBJ2-1; tentative D call: TRBD2 (6 bases). Germline V gene data show CDR1 as SEHNR and CDR2 as FQNEAQ (reference sequence). V lost 5 bases and J lost 8, with 19 bases in between. There are 15 residues in the CDR3. This CDR3 reads CASSPGTRLPDEQFF. The CDR3 nucleotides read TGTGCCAGCAGCCCCGGGACTCGACTCCCCGATGAGCAGTTCTTC.

The rearrangement uses TRBV7-2 and TRBJ1-5; TRBD1 aligns across 10 bases. The CDR3 consists of 17 residues. From germline, CDR1 is SGHTA and CDR2 FQGNSA. J lost 11 bases, V lost 1 base, and 14 bases had no gene match. The CDR3 region has the DNA TGTGCCAGCAGCTTAGTGGGGACAGGGGATGGCCTGCGGTCCCAGCATTTT. It is translated as CASSLVGTGDGLRSQHF. Using reference TRBV7-2 and TRBJ1-5 for the parts outside the CDR3, the full variable domain is GAGVSQSPSNKVTEKGKDVELRCDPISGHTALYWYRQSLGQGLEFLIYFQGNSAPDKSGLPSDRFSAERTGGSVSTLTIQRTQQEDSAVYLCASSLVGTGDGLRSQHFGDGTRLSIL.

The chain has TRBV7-2 and TRBJ2-3, with 7 bases that match TRBD2. The CDR3 is 16 residues long. Trimming at V came to 5 bases and at J to 6 bases, leaving 14 bases not matched to a gene. From germline, CDR1 is SGHTA and CDR2 FQGNSA. The CDR3 nucleotides are TGTGCCAGCAGCCCCCTTGCGGGAGTGGCCCGGGATACGCAGTATTTT. Its translation: CASSPLAGVARDTQYF.

The chain carries TRBV7-9 and TRBJ2-1, with 11 bases matching TRBD2. The V and J ends lost 5 bases and 9 bases, in that order; junction bases with no gene match: 6. The CDR3 consists of 14 residues. Germline-derived CDR1 and CDR2 are SEHNR and FQNEAQ (reference sequence). CDR3 in DNA: TGTGCCAGCAGCCCTAGCGGGGGGATAGGTGAGCAGTTCTTC. Its protein product is CASSPSGGIGEQFF.

The rearrangement links TRBV2 to TRBJ1-1; 10 bases are shared with TRBD1. This CDR3 has 16 amino acids. Trimming removed 6 bases from V and 2 bases from J; junction bases left unmatched: 9. Germline assignment: CDR1 SNHLY and CDR2 FYNNEI. The CDR3 DNA reads as TGTGCCAGCAGGGGGACAGGGGCCTTAAAAAACACTGAAGCTTTCTTT. Encoded protein: CASRGTGALKNTEAFF. Using reference TRBV2 and TRBJ1-1 for the parts outside the CDR3, the full variable domain is EPEVTQTPSHQVTQMGQEVILRCVPISNHLYFYWYRQILGQKVEFLVSFYNNEISEKSEIFDDQFSVERPDGSNFTLKIRSTKLEDSAMYFCASRGTGALKNTEAFFGQGTRLTVV.

The chain recombines TRBV10-3 with TRBJ1-2, with TRBD1 matching 10 bases. CDR1 and CDR2 (germline): ENHRY, SYGVKD. With 8 bases clipped from V and 5 bases from J, the junction kept 11 bases outside the gene matches. The CDR3 contains 15 residues. In DNA, the CDR3 is TGTGCCATCTCGGATTCCGGGACAGGGGTGTATGGCTACACCTTC. Translated: CAISDSGTGVYGYTF.

This clone was seen a handful of times. The J gene is TRBJ1-1, the V gene TRBV9; perhaps TRBD1 as D (5 bases). The CDR3 loop spans 16 amino acids. Germline CDR1 and CDR2: SGDLS and YYNGEE. The ends were cut back, 3 bases at V and 8 bases at J, with 23 bases in the middle. The CDR3 reads CASSEVRGLRTIEAFF. The DNA for the CDR3 is TGTGCCAGCAGCGAGGTAAGGGGCCTCCGCACCATAGAAGCTTTCTTT.

The chain's CDR3 is CASSFTSGSSEQYF. DNA for the CDR3: TGTGCCAGCAGCTTTACTAGCGGGAGTTCCGAGCAGTACTTC. The chain carries TRBV7-2 and TRBJ2-7; 11 nucleotides align to TRBD2. The germline CDR1 and CDR2 sequences are SGHTA and FQGNSA. The CDR3 spans 14 residues. J was trimmed by 6 bases and V by 3 bases; bases with no gene match: 4.

The CDR3 bases are TGTGCCAGCAGCGTCGGGACTACTACTGTCGGGGAGCTGTTTTTT. This gives the protein CASSVGTTTVGELFF. The chain is built from TRBV9 and TRBJ2-2; TRBD2 matches at 7 bases. Germline V gene lookup returns CDR1 SGDLS and CDR2 YYNGEE. V was pared by 2 bases and J by 7 bases, with 8 bases of the junction left unmatched. This CDR3 spans 15 amino acids.

The chain recombines TRBV18 with TRBJ2-7; 9 nucleotides match TRBD1. This CDR3 is 16 amino acids long. The germline CDR1 and CDR2 sequences are KGHSH and LQKENI. V was pared by 3 bases and J by 0 bases, with 6 bases of the junction left unmatched. This CDR3 is CASSPGQGVDSYEQYF. The CDR3 DNA reads TGTGCCAGCTCACCGGGACAGGGAGTAGACTCCTACGAGCAGTACTTC.